The clone carrying this T cell receptor beta chain appeared a single time. Its cognate antigen is unknown. Produced via immunoSEQ multiplex PCR; TCRdb's table is partial and in-frame only. The sample holds about 1 million clones, about 74% seen once. This sample was included in a study of shared clonotypes between healthy human individuals. General observations from the study: Researchers found naive subsets generally carried larger estimated richness than memory subsets.

V shed 2 bases and J shed 0 bases, with 5 bases lying between them. The CDR3 contains 13 residues. Germline V gene sequence: CDR1 GTSNPN, CDR2 SVGIG (reference sequence). The genes are TRBV30 and TRBJ1-5; D gene unclear. Material: memory CD4+ T cells sorted from blood. The sample's subset: CD45RA-negative fraction. This receptor was taken from a young man in good health. The CDR3 is CAWSYYSNQPQHF. The CDR3 region has the DNA TGTGCCTGGAGTTATTATAGCAATCAGCCCCAGCATTTT.